Shown below are 20 T cell receptor beta chains from a single sample sequenced in a study of blood T cell repertoires in COVID-19. Method: immunoSEQ multiplex PCR; TCRdb's copy keeps in-frame clones and lacks some. The sample has fewer than 200,000 clones; approximately 88% are singletons. The material sequenced was peripheral blood. Receptor source: a woman aged 55-70 years who had recovered from COVID-19.

This CDR3 is CASADSHNSPLHF. CDR3 nucleotide sequence: TGTGCCTCGGCGGACAGCCATAATTCACCCCTCCACTTT. V is TRBV9 and J is TRBJ1-6; the D gene is possibly TRBD1 (6 bases). In germline, CDR1 is SGDLS, CDR2 YYNGEE. The CDR3 consists of 13 residues. Deletions cut 10 bases from V and 5 bases from J, with 13 bases between.

The gene calls are TRBV4-3 and TRBJ2-7, with D possibly TRBD1 on 5 matching bases. CDR1 is LGHNA, CDR2 YSLEER, per germline. CDR3 length equals 14 residues. The V end lost 2 bases, the J end lost 3 bases, and 11 bases lay between the germline ends. The CDR3, as DNA: TGCGCCAGCAGCCAAACGGCTCAGGGCTACGAGCAGTACTTC. Encoded protein: CASSQTAQGYEQYF.

This clone was seen a few times. The chain joins TRBV5-4 to TRBJ1-5, with D maybe TRBD1 (5 bases). The CDR3 runs to 15 residues. Looked up from germline, CDR1 is SGHNT and CDR2 is YYREEE (reference sequence). V lost 1 base to trimming and J lost 7 bases, with 15 bases between them. The CDR3 reads CASSLFGGEGQPQHF. The CDR3 DNA is TGTGCCAGCAGCTTGTTCGGAGGGGAAGGGCAGCCCCAGCATTTT.

The rearrangement uses TRBV7-4 and TRBJ2-1; possible D gene TRBD2, 6 bases. Trimming pared 5 bases from V and 4 bases from J, leaving 21 bases between. CDR1 is SGHVT, CDR2 SQSDAQ, per germline. The CDR3 contains 17 residues. CDR3 coding DNA: TGTGCCAGCAGCAAAATGCGCGGGGACGTTTCTTACAATGAGCAGTTCTTC. Amino acid sequence: CASSKMRGDVSYNEQFF. Variable domain in full (rest from reference TRBV7-4 and TRBJ2-1): GAGVSQSPRYKVAKRGRDVALRCDSISGHVTLYWYRQTLGQGSEVLTYSQSDAQRDKSGRPSGRFSAERPERSVSTLKIQRTEQGDSAVYLCASSKMRGDVSYNEQFFGPGTRLTVL.

This clone was picked up a small number of times. At one end the junction does not follow the germline gene, possibly because of a read error. The chain is built from TRBV3-1 (or the pseudogene TRBV3-2) and TRBJ1-1; D is ambiguous. The germline V gene encodes CDR1 LGHDT and CDR2 YNNKEL (reference sequence). The CDR3 runs 14 residues. The CDR3 region is CASSQELGGRGPSF. In DNA, the CDR3 is TGTGCCAGCAGCCAAGAATTAGGAGGGAGAGGCCCTTCATTT.

The chain couples TRBV6-2 or TRBV6-3 to TRBJ1-2; TRBD1 agrees at 7 bases. This CDR3 contains 13 residues. Germline-derived CDR1 and CDR2 are MNHEY and SVGEGT. The trim removed 5 bases at V and 2 bases at J, leaving 2 bases unmatched. This CDR3 reads CASSGTVNYGYTF. Here the CDR3 DNA reads TGTGCCAGCAGTGGGACAGTGAACTATGGCTACACCTTC.

The chain carries TRBV6-5 and TRBJ2-7, with TRBD1 matching over 8 bases. The CDR3 sequence is 15 residues long. Germline V gene data show CDR1 as MNHEY and CDR2 as SVGAGI. V was pared by 8 bases and J by 4 bases, with 13 bases of the junction left unmatched. CDR3: CASPSTGTGVYEQYF. The CDR3 DNA follows: TGTGCCAGCCCCTCGACGGGGACAGGAGTATACGAGCAGTACTTC.

The V call is TRBV29-1, the J call TRBJ2-1; 7 nucleotides align to TRBD2. After removal of 0 bases from V and 3 bases from J, the junction contained 11 bases not matched to a gene. CDR3 size: 17 residues. Germline V gene lookup returns CDR1 SQVTM and CDR2 ANQGSEA. The CDR3 sequence is CSVEDPAGTTHYNEQFF. CDR3 DNA sequence: TGCAGCGTTGAAGATCCCGCCGGGACTACACACTACAATGAGCAGTTCTTC.

The J gene is TRBJ2-2, the V gene TRBV4-2; 7 bases align to TRBD1. V lost 1 base, J lost 0 bases, and 5 bases stayed unmatched. The CDR3 has 17 residues. Per germline, CDR1 LGHNA and CDR2 YNFKEQ. Here the CDR3 DNA reads TGTGCCAGCAGCCAAGCTTTAGGGACAGCGAACACCGGGGAGCTGTTTTTT. Translating it yields CASSQALGTANTGELFF.

V usage is TRBV2 and J usage is TRBJ2-2, with D tentatively TRBD2 (6 bases). Germline-derived CDR1 and CDR2 are SNHLY and FYNNEI. V lost 6 bases, J lost 7 bases, and 12 bases lay in between. The length of the CDR3 is 13 residues. This CDR3 reads CASRTEGGGELFF. DNA for the CDR3: TGTGCCAGCAGGACGGAGGGTGGCGGGGAGCTGTTTTTT. Variable domain in full (rest from reference TRBV2 and TRBJ2-2): EPEVTQTPSHQVTQMGQEVILRCVPISNHLYFYWYRQILGQKVEFLVSFYNNEISEKSEIFDDQFSVERPDGSNFTLKIRSTKLEDSAMYFCASRTEGGGELFFGEGSRLTVL.

The rearrangement joins TRBV28 to TRBJ2-3; TRBD2 aligns across 7 bases. CDR1 and CDR2 from the germline V gene are MDHEN and SYDVKM. V trimming: 5 bases; J trimming: 2 bases; junction bases outside the gene matches: 4. This CDR3 has 14 residues. CDR3 residues: CASSGGGNTDTQYF. CDR3 nucleotides: TGTGCCAGCAGTGGCGGGGGAAACACAGATACGCAGTATTTT.

J is TRBJ1-1 and V is TRBV5-4, with a tentative D call TRBD1 (6 bases). V lost 0 bases and J 5 bases, leaving 17 bases between the germline ends. The germline gives CDR1 SGHNT, CDR2 YYREEE (reference sequence). The CDR3 runs 16 residues. Here the CDR3 DNA reads TGTGCCAGCAGCTTGGGTGGGGGCCTCCAAGTGACTGAAGCTTTCTTT. It yields the protein CASSLGGGLQVTEAFF. The variable domain in full, with the rest retrieved from reference TRBV5-4 and TRBJ1-1, is ETGVTQSPTHLIKTRGQQVTLRCSSQSGHNTVSWYQQALGQGPQFIFQYYREEENGRGNFPPRFSGLQFPNYSSELNVNALELDDSALYLCASSLGGGLQVTEAFFGQGTRLTVV.

The V gene is TRBV2, the J gene TRBJ1-1, with D perhaps matching TRBD1 (6 bases). CDR1 is SNHLY and CDR2 is FYNNEI in the germline V gene. The CDR3 length is 14 residues. Trimming left V 4 bases short and J 1 base short, with 10 bases between. CDR3 nucleotides: TGTGCCAGCAGTGTGGTCAGGGGGAACACTGAAGCTTTCTTT. It encodes CASSVVRGNTEAFF.

The chain recombines TRBV7-9 with TRBJ1-1; a possible D gene is TRBD1 (5 bases). CDR1 and CDR2 (germline): SEHNR, FQNEAQ (reference sequence). This CDR3 comprises 13 residues. V was cut by 3 bases and J by 6 bases, with 11 bases left in between. The CDR3 protein is CASSLGGLAEAFF. The DNA of the CDR3 is TGTGCCAGCAGCTTGGGGGGATTGGCTGAAGCTTTCTTT.

This clone appeared a single time. The V call is TRBV5-1, the J call TRBJ2-3; 10 positions agree with TRBD2. The CDR3 sequence is 16 residues long. V dropped 1 base and J dropped 3; count of bases not matched to a gene: 5. In germline, CDR1 is SGHRS, CDR2 YFSETQ. The CDR3 DNA is TGCGCCAGCAGCTTGCCTAGCGGGGGTTATACAGATACGCAGTATTTT. Translation: CASSLPSGGYTDTQYF.

This clone was seen a few times. The V call is TRBV12-3 or TRBV12-4, the J call TRBJ2-3; the match to TRBD1 covers 9 bases. V trimming: 7 bases; J trimming: 4 bases; junction bases outside the gene matches: 3. The CDR3 length is 13 residues. DNA of the CDR3: TGTGCCAGCAAGGGACAGGGTTCAGATACGCAGTATTTT. Its translation is CASKGQGSDTQYF.

The chain combines TRBV11-2 with TRBJ2-1, with D possibly matching TRBD1 (6 bases). The CDR3 sequence is 12 residues long. In germline, CDR1 is SGHAT, CDR2 FQNNGV. Trimming removed 4 bases from V and 7 bases from J, with 8 bases in between. Here the CDR3 DNA reads TGTGCCAGCAGCTACAGGGTAAATGAGCAGTTCTTC. Amino acid sequence: CASSYRVNEQFF.

V is TRBV14 and J is TRBJ2-3; no clear D. From germline, CDR1 is SGHDN and CDR2 FVKESK. The V gene lost 4 bases and the J gene lost 3 bases, with 20 bases spanning the gap. The CDR3 covers 17 residues. CDR3 amino acids: CASSLPFAGVTTDTQYF. In DNA form, the CDR3 reads TGTGCCAGCAGCCTCCCTTTTGCAGGTGTGACGACAGATACGCAGTATTTT. Full variable domain (remainder filled in from reference TRBV14 and TRBJ2-3): EAGVTQFPSHSVIEKGQTVTLRCDPISGHDNLYWYRRVMGKEIKFLLHFVKESKQDESGMPNNRFLAERTGGTYSTLKVQPAELEDSGVYFCASSLPFAGVTTDTQYFGPGTRLTVL.

This clone was seen only a few times. The CDR3 sequence: CASDRDNYGYTF. Here the CDR3 DNA reads TGTGCCAGCGACAGGGATAACTATGGCTACACCTTC. This sequence joins TRBV2 and TRBJ1-2; TRBD1 agrees at 7 bases. The CDR3 runs 12 residues. The V gene end was trimmed by 8 bases and the J gene end by 1 base; junction bases not matched to a gene: 1. Germline V CDR1 and CDR2: SNHLY, FYNNEI.

This chain connects TRBV27 to TRBJ2-3, with TRBD1 matching over 10 bases. The V and J ends lost 5 bases and 0 bases, in that order; junction bases with no gene match: 2. In germline, CDR1 is MNHEY, CDR2 SMNVEV (reference sequence). CDR3 length: 15 residues. CDR3 coding DNA: TGTGCCAGCAGTACGGGACAGGGGAGCACAGATACGCAGTATTTT. It is translated as CASSTGQGSTDTQYF.